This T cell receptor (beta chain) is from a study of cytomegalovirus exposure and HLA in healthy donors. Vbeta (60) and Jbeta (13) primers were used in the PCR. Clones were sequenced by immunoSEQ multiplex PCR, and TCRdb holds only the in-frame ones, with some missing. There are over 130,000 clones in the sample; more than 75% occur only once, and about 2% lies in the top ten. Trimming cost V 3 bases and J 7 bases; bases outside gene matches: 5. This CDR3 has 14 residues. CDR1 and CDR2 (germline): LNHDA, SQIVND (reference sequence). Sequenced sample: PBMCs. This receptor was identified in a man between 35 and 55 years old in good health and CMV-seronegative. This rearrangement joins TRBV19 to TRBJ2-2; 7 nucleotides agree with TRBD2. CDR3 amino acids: CASSIPGLHGELFF. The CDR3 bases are TGTGCCAGTAGTATCCCGGGACTACACGGGGAGCTGTTTTTT. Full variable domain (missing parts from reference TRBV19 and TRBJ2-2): DGGITQSPKYLFRKEGQNVTLSCEQNLNHDAMYWYRQDPGQGLRLIYYSQIVNDFQKGDIAEGYSVSREKKESFPLTVTSAQKNPTAFYLCASSIPGLHGELFFGEGSRLTVL.